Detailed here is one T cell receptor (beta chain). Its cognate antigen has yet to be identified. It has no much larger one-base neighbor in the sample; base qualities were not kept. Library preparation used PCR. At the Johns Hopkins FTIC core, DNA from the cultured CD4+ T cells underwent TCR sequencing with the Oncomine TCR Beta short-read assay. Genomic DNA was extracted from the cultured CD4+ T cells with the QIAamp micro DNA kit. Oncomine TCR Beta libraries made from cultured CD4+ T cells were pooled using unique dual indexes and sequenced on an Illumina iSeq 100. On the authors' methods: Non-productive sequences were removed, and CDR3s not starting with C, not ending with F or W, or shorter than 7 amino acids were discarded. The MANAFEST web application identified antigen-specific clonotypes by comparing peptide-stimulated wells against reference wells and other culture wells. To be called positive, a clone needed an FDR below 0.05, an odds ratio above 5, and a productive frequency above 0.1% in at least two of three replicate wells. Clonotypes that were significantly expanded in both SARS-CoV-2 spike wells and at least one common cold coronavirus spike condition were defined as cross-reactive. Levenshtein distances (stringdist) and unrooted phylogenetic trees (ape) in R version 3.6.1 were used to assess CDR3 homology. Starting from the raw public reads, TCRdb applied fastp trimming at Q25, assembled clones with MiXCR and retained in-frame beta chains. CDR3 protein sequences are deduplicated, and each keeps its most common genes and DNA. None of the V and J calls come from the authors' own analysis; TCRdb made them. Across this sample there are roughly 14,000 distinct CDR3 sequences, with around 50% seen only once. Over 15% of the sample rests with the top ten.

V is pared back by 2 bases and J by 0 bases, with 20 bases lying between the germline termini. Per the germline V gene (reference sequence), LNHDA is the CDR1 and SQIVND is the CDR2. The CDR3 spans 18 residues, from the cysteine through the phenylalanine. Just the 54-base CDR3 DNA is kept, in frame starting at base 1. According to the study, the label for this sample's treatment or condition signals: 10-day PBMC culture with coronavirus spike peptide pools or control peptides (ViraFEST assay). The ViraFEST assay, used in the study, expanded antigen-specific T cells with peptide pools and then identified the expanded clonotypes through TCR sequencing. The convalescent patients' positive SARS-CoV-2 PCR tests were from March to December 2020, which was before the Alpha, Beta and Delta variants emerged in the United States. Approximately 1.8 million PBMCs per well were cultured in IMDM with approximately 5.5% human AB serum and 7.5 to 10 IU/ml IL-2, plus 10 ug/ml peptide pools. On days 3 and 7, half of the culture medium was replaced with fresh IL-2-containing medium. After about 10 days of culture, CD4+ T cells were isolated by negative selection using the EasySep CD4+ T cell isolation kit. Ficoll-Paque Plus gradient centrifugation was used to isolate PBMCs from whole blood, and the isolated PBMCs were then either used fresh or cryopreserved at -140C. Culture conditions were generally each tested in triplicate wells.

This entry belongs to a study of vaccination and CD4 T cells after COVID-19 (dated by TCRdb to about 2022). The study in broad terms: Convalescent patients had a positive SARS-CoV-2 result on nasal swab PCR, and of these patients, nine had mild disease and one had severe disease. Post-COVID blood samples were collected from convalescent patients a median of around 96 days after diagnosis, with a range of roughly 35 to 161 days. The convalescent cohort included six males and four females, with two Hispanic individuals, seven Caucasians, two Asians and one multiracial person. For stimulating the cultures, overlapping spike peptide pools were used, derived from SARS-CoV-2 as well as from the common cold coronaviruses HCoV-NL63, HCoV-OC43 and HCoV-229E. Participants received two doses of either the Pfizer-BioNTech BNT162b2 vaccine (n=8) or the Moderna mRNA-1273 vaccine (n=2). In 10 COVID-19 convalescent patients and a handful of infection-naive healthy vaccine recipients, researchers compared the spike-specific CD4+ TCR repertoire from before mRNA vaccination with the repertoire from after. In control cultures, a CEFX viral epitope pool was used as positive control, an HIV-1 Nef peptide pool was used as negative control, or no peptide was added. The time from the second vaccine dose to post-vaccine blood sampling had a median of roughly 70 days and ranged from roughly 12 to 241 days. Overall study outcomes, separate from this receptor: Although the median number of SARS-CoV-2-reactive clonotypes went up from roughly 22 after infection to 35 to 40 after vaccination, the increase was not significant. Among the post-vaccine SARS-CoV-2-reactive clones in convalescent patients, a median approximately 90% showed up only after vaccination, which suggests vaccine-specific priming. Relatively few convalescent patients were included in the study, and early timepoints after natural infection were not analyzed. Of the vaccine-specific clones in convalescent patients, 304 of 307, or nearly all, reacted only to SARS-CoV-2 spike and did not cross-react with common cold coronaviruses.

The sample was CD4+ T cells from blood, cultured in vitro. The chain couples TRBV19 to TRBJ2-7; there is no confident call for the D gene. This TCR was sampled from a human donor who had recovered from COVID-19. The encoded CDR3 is CASSINVGGSASSYEQYF. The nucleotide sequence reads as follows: TGTGCCAGTAGTATAAATGTGGGTGGGTCAGCGAGCTCCTACGAGCAGTACTTC.